This entry is about one TCR beta chain. The data are from a study of blood T cell repertoires in COVID-19. Study context: From T cells, B-cell-depleted T cells, or PBMCs came the material, which was cDNA or gDNA.

Per the original methods: Amplification from reference gene primers served as the basis for estimated nucleated cell counts. Clones were sequenced by immunoSEQ multiplex PCR, and TCRdb holds only the in-frame ones, with some missing. V, J and clone size reflect that table, while D and trimming were determined from the DNA. The sample contains 150,000 to 160,000 clones, 80% of which appear only once. There are 17 residues in the CDR3. CDR1 and CDR2 (germline): SGHRS, YFSETQ. Trimming removed 1 base from V and 0 bases from J; junction bases left unmatched: 4. The receptor was isolated from a man in his sixties with acute or convalescent COVID-19. The chain links TRBV5-1 to TRBJ2-3; TRBD2 matches 11 bases. The sample consisted of peripheral blood. Here the CDR3 reads CASSLTSGGSSTDTQYF. For the CDR3, the DNA is TGCGCCAGCAGCTTGACTAGCGGGGGATCTAGCACAGATACGCAGTATTTT.